The source of this T cell receptor (beta chain) is a study of early T cells in non-severe SARS-CoV-2 infection. MiXCR was run by TCRdb on the 5' RACE reads, yielding one entry per CDR3 protein. This repertoire shows around 37,000 distinct CDR3 sequences, 9% found once; its top ten account for roughly an eighth. This clonotype has ten or more counts. V gave up 11 bases and J gave up 3 bases, with 19 bases separating them. Looked up from germline, CDR1 is ENHRY and CDR2 is SYGVKD. The CDR3 is 14 residues long. The V call is TRBV10-3, the J call TRBJ1-2; D gene unclear. The sample was whole blood. This clonotype was sampled from an adult who was a healthcare worker with PCR-confirmed SARS-CoV-2 infection or an uninfected control (not recorded which). The CDR3 loop is CASGSRSRDYGYTF. The CDR3 nucleotides are TGTGCCTCAGGATCACGGAGCCGGGACTATGGCTACACCTTC.